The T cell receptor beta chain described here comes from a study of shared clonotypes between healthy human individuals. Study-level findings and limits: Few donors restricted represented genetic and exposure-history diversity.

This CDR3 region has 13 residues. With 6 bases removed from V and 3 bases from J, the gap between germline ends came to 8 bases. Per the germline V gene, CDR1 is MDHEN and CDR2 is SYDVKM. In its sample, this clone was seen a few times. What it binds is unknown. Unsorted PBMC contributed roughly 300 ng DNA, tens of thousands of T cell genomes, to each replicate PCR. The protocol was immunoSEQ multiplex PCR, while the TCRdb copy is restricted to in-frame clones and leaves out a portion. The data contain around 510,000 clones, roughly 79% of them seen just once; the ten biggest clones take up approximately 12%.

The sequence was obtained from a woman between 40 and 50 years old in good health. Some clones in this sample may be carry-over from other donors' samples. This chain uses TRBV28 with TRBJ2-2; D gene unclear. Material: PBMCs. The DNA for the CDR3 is TGTGCCAGCAGAAATAGGGACACCGGGGAGCTGTTTTTT. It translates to CASRNRDTGELFF.